These 10 T cell receptor beta chains originate from one sample sequenced in a study of patients and donors after allogeneic stem cell transplantation (dated by TCRdb to about 2020). Library construction relied on RT-PCR. Sequencing relied on a NextSeq 550. The public reads were reprocessed in TCRdb via fastp at Q25 and MiXCR, keeping in-frame beta chains. Identical CDR3 proteins give one entry, which carries the most common genes and DNA. Counted in this sample were some 60,000 distinct CDR3 sequences; 13% of them appeared once. Of the sample, around a third is held by the ten largest clones. Material: blood, either unsorted or a sorted T cell fraction (not recorded which). These receptors were obtained from a human donor who was either an allogeneic HSCT recipient or a stem cell or donor lymphocyte infusion donor (not recorded which). It is not recorded whose cells these are; they may come from a transplant donor.

This clonotype was picked up a small number of times. The CDR3 sequence is CSVGEVQETQYF. The CDR3 DNA reads as TGCAGCGTTGGAGAGGTCCAAGAGACCCAGTACTTC. The chain is built from TRBV29-1 and TRBJ2-5; D unresolved. The CDR3 consists of 12 residues. Germline V CDR1 and CDR2: SQVTM, ANQGSEA. Trimming shortened V by 4 bases and J by 1 base, and 7 bases separated the two germline ends.

The chain is built from TRBV6-4 and TRBJ1-5; the match to TRBD1 covers 11 bases. The CDR3 has 17 residues. CDR1 is MRHNA and CDR2 is SNTAGT in the germline V gene. J was trimmed by 2 bases and V by 0 bases; bases with no gene match: 3. CDR3: CASSDSPGQGGNQPQHF. CDR3 nucleotide sequence: TGTGCCAGCAGTGACTCTCCGGGACAGGGGGGCAATCAGCCCCAGCATTTT.

This clonotype was observed at least ten times. V and J are TRBV6-5 and TRBJ1-2; D unresolved. The CDR3 is 16 amino acids. V lost 0 bases to trimming and J lost 0 bases, with 11 bases between them. Germline lookup yields CDR1 MNHEY and CDR2 SVGAGI. CDR3 DNA sequence: TGTGCCAGCAGTTACTCCCAGGACTCCTCTAACTATGGCTACACCTTC. As protein: CASSYSQDSSNYGYTF.

Concerning this clonotype itself: An end of the junction differs from the germline gene, which may be a read error. The chain links TRBV3-1 to TRBJ2-7; 7 bases agree with TRBD1. The germline V gene has CDR1 LGHDT and CDR2 YNNKEL (reference sequence). The CDR3 is 14 residues long. The CDR3 protein is CASSKDRVSYEQYF. CDR3 coding DNA: TGTGCCAGCAGCAAAGACAGGGTCTCCTACGAGCAGTACTTC.

This clonotype appeared many times. This chain links TRBV20-1 with TRBJ1-3; TRBD1 is a possible D gene (5 bases). The germline V gene has CDR1 DFQATT and CDR2 SNEGSKA (reference sequence). The germline V and J ends were trimmed by 0 bases and 4 bases, with 16 bases remaining between them. CDR3 length: 16 residues. The CDR3 DNA reads TGCAGTGCTAGAGACGGGACGTCCAGAGCCGGAAACACCATATATTTT. It codes for CSARDGTSRAGNTIYF.

This clonotype was seen many times. The V gene is TRBV4-2, the J gene TRBJ1-1; D is unclear. Trimming cost V 0 bases and J 1 base, with 9 bases left between them. Germline V gene lookup returns CDR1 LGHNA and CDR2 YNFKEQ. The CDR3 consists of 15 residues. CDR3 protein: CASSQEDNRNTEAFF. Written as DNA, the CDR3 is TGTGCCAGCAGCCAAGAAGATAACAGGAACACTGAAGCTTTCTTT.

This clonotype was recorded a few times. The chain recombines TRBV6-1 with TRBJ2-4, with 7 bases that match TRBD2. V shed 8 bases, J shed 1 base, and the junction held 11 bases outside the gene matches. CDR3 size: 16 residues. Germline values: CDR1 MNHNS, CDR2 SASEGT. CDR3 DNA sequence: TGTGCCAGCCTTGGGAGGGAGCGAGGGGCCAAAAACATTCAGTACTTC. It encodes CASLGRERGAKNIQYF.

This rearrangement joins TRBV6-5 to TRBJ2-2, with TRBD1 as a possible D gene (6 bases). Trimming pared 6 bases from V and 0 bases from J, leaving 14 bases between. The CDR3 length is 16 residues. Germline CDR1 reads MNHEY; CDR2 reads SVGAGI. The CDR3 sequence is CASSTRQAANTGELFF. As DNA, the CDR3 is TGTGCCAGCAGCACCCGACAGGCTGCGAACACCGGGGAGCTGTTTTTT.

The V and J genes are TRBV3-1 and TRBJ2-5; 11 bases match TRBD2. Judging by the DNA end, TRBJ2-1 fits better; the J call may be wrong. The length of the CDR3 is 17 residues. The germline V gene has CDR1 LGHDT and CDR2 YNNKEL (reference sequence). Here the CDR3 DNA reads TGTGCCAGCAGCCCCCCGCCCGGGACTAGCGGCCAAGAGACCCAGTTCTTC. It translates to CASSPPPGTSGQETQFF.

There are many counts of this clonotype. The rearrangement uses TRBV6-1 and TRBJ1-3, with D unresolved. CDR1 is MNHNS, CDR2 SASEGT, per germline. This CDR3 contains 15 residues. V lost 6 bases, J lost 0 bases, and 12 bases lay in between. The CDR3 loop is CASSGRPSSGNTIYF. The CDR3 nucleotides read TGTGCCAGCAGCGGGCGGCCGAGCTCTGGAAACACCATATATTTT.